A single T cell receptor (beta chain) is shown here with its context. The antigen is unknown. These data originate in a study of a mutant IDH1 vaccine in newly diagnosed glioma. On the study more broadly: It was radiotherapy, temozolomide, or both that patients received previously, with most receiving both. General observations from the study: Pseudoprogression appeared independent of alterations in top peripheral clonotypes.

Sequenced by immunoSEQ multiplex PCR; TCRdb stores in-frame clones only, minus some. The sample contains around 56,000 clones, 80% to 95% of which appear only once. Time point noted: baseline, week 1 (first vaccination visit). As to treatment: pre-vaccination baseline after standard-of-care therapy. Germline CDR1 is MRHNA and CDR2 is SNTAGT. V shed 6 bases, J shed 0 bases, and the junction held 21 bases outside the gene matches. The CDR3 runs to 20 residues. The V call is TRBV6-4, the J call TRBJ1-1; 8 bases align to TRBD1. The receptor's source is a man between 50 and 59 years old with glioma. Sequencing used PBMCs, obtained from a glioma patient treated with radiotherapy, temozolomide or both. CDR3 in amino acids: CASRGPGGFRDRIMNTEAFF. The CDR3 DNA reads TGTGCCAGCAGAGGGCCGGGGGGGTTCCGGGACAGGATTATGAACACTGAAGCTTTCTTT.